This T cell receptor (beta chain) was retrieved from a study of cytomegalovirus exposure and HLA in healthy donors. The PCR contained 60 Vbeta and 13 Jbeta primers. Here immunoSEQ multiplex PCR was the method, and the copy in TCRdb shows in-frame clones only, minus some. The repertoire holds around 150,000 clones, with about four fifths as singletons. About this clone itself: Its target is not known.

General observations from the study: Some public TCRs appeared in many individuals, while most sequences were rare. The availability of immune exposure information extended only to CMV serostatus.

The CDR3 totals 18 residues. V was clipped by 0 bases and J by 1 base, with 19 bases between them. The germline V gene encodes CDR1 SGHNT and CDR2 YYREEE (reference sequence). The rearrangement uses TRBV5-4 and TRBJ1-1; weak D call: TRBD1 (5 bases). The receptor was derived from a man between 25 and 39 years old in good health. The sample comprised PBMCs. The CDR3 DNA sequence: TGTGCCAGCAGCTTGGATGGGAGTAAGGGACTAAGGAACACTGAAGCTTTCTTT. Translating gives CASSLDGSKGLRNTEAFF.